The rows below give T cell receptor beta chains drawn from one sample of a study of T cell repertoires in cytomegalovirus infection. Antigen specificity for these receptors is unknown. One entry per CDR3 protein, called by TCRdb with MiXCR from the reads. The sample contains fewer than 1,000,000 distinct CDR3 sequences, around 29% of which appear only once. The sample in question was cultured CD8+ T cells from PBMCs, obtained from culture after CMV antigen stimulation. These receptors came from a human donor in good health (CMV status not recorded). Some clones in this sample may be carry-over from other donors' samples. CDR3s include the opening cysteine and the closing phenylalanine or tryptophan. D genes are given only for firm matches. The listing skips clone size in some rows; elsewhere it reads once, few, many or a size class.

>TRBJ2-2|TRBD2|few|TRBV10-3
TGTGCCATCAGGTTAAGCGGGGGGAAGAACACCGGGGAGCTGTTTTTT
CAIRLSGGKNTGELFF
>TRBJ2-7|.|.|TRBV29-1
TGCAGCGTGCCCTGGGGAACTCTTGGAGAGCAGTACTTC
CSVPWGTLGEQYF
>TRBJ1-1|TRBD1|few|TRBV29-1
TGCAGCGTTGAAGACAGGACAGGGTCGACTGAAGCTTTCTTT
CSVEDRTGSTEAFF
>TRBJ2-1|.|few|TRBV6-4
TGTGCCAGTTCGGAGAGGTCAGGGGCCTTCAATGAGCAGTTCTTC
CASSERSGAFNEQFF
>TRBJ1-1|.|.|TRBV2
TGTGCCAGCAGTGAATGGGGGGCGTCGAACACTGAAGCTTTCTTT
CASSEWGASNTEAFF
>TRBJ2-1|TRBD1|.|TRBV4-1
TGCGCCAGCAGCCAAGACCGGGACAGGGGGATAAATGAGCAGTTCTTC
CASSQDRDRGINEQFF
>TRBJ1-1|.|once|TRBV4-1
TGCCCCAGCAGCCATTTCAACACTGAAGCTTTCTTT
CPSSHFNTEAFF
>TRBJ1-2|TRBD1|.|TRBV6-5
TGTGCCAGCAGTAACGCTCAGGGGGGCTATGGCTACACCTTC
CASSNAQGGYGYTF
>TRBJ1-2|TRBD1|few|TRBV20-1
TGCAGTGCTAGAGATAGGGACAGAACATCAGGGGATGGCTACACCTTC
CSARDRDRTSGDGYTF
>TRBJ2-1|.|few|TRBV27
TGTGCCAGCAGTTTCCCCAGGGCCTCAAGCTCCTACAATGAGCAGTTCTTC
CASSFPRASSSYNEQFF
>TRBJ2-1|.|.|TRBV6-6
TGTGCCAGCAGTTACGCTTTGCTCGGGAGCTCCTACAATGAGCAGTTCTTC
CASSYALLGSSYNEQFF
>TRBJ1-6|TRBD1|.|TRBV7-4
TGTGCCAGCAGCAGGGGACAGGGGGATAATTCACCCCTCCACTTT
CASSRGQGDNSPLHF
>TRBJ1-4|TRBD1|many|TRBV7-9
TGTGCCAGCAGCCACCCGGGACAGGGTAATGAAAAACTGTTTTTT
CASSHPGQGNEKLFF
>TRBJ2-7|TRBD1|few|TRBV12-3/TRBV12-4
TGTGCCAGCAGGACAGGGGGCCGGTACTACGAGCAGTACTTC
CASRTGGRYYEQYF
>TRBJ2-1|.|few|TRBV20-1
TGCAGTGTCGCGGAGCAGGGATCCTACAATGAGCAGTTCTTC
CSVAEQGSYNEQFF
>TRBJ2-1|TRBD2|once|TRBV27
TGTGCCAGCAGCCGACTAGCGGGGTCACTCTACAATGAGCAGTTCTTC
CASSRLAGSLYNEQFF
>TRBJ2-7|.|.|TRBV27
TGTGCCAGCAGTTTATCGTTGTTGTCGCAACAGTACTTC
CASSLSLLSQQYF
>TRBJ2-5|.|few|TRBV10-3
TGTGCCATCAGTGAGTCGACGTGGGCAGGGGTTGAGACCCAGTACTTC
CAISESTWAGVETQYF
>TRBJ2-3|TRBD2|many|TRBV12-3/TRBV12-4
TGTGCCAGCAGTCTTTCCAGCGGGGGGCCTCTAGATACGCAGTATTTT
CASSLSSGGPLDTQYF
>TRBJ2-1|TRBD2|few|TRBV19
TGTGCCAGTAGTTTCTTGTATAGCGGGGCGGAGAATGAGCAGTTCTTC
CASSFLYSGAENEQFF
>TRBJ2-1|.|.|TRBV2
TGTGCCAGCAGTGAAGCGGGCACAGGGTGGTTATACTACAATGAGCAGTTCTTC
CASSEAGTGWLYYNEQFF
>TRBJ2-1|TRBD2|few|TRBV4-1
TGCGCCAGCAGCCAGGACTTTGGACTAGGGCTTAACAATGAGCAGTTCTTC
CASSQDFGLGLNNEQFF
>TRBJ2-4|.|.|TRBV4-3
TGCGCCAGCAGCCAAGATGAAGACCCGCGGGGCAAAAACATTCAGTACTTC
CASSQDEDPRGKNIQYF
>TRBJ2-1|TRBD2|.|TRBV20-1
TGCAGTGCTAGAGACAGGACTAGCGGTTACAATGAGCAGTTCTTC
CSARDRTSGYNEQFF
>TRBJ2-2|.|.|TRBV27
TGTGCCAGCAGTTTCAGAGGGGTTATAACCGGGGAGCTGTTTTTT
CASSFRGVITGELFF
>TRBJ1-5|TRBD1|few|TRBV6-2/TRBV6-3
TGTGCCAGCAGTTACGTTGAGGGACAGAAGTTTAATCAGCCCCAGCATTTT
CASSYVEGQKFNQPQHF
>TRBJ2-7|TRBD1|.|TRBV5-5
TGTGCCAGCAGCTACGGGACAGGGGCAAACGAGCAGTACTTC
CASSYGTGANEQYF
>TRBJ2-1|.|.|TRBV11-3
TGTGCCAGCAGCCCGCGTGGCGGAATATTCGTCAATGAGCAGTTCTTC
CASSPRGGIFVNEQFF
>TRBJ2-7|.|few|TRBV27
TGTGCCAGCAGTTTTAGTAGGGGTCCCTCCTACGAGCAGTACTTC
CASSFSRGPSYEQYF
>TRBJ1-5|TRBD1|once|TRBV23-1
TGCGCCAGCACCCATTATCCGGGACAGTACAATCAGCCCCAGCATTTT
CASTHYPGQYNQPQHF
>TRBJ1-4|.|.|TRBV7-9
TGTGCCAGCAGAGCTAATCCGGAAAAACTGTTTTTT
CASRANPEKLFF
>TRBJ2-5|.|.|TRBV5-4
TGTGCCAGCAGCTCCACCCCCGCAGGGAACCAAGAGACCCAGTACTTC
CASSSTPAGNQETQYF
>TRBJ2-1|.|few|TRBV10-2
TGCGCCAGCATATCCGGGACATTCTACAATGAGCAGTTCTTC
CASISGTFYNEQFF
>TRBJ1-5|TRBD1|once|TRBV27
TGTGCCAGCAGTTTTGGCAGGGGGCAGCCCCAGCATTTT
CASSFGRGQPQHF
>TRBJ2-4|TRBD1|few|TRBV27
TGTGCCAGCAGAGACAGGGGACGAGGGGAAGCCAAAAACATTCAGTACTTC
CASRDRGRGEAKNIQYF
>TRBJ1-4|.|.|TRBV7-2
TGTGCCAGCAGCTTAATCGGGAGTCTTGCAACTAATGAACAACTGTTTTTT
CASSLIGSLATNEQLFF
>TRBJ1-5|TRBD1|few|TRBV27
TGTGCCAGCAGCCCGGGACAGGGAAGATATAGCAATCAGCCCCAGCATTTT
CASSPGQGRYSNQPQHF
>TRBJ1-1|.|many|TRBV12-5
TGTGCTAGTGGTTTGGTACCGCAGGAACAGCACACTGAAGCTTTCTTT
CASGLVPQEQHTEAFF
>TRBJ2-1|TRBD2|.|TRBV5-4
TGTGCCAGCAGCTGGGGAGTAGCGGGGCCCTACAATGAGCAGTTCTTC
CASSWGVAGPYNEQFF
>TRBJ1-5|TRBD1|.|TRBV2
TGTGCCAGCAGTGAAGGACAGGGGGTGGTTGAGCCCCAGCATTTT
CASSEGQGVVEPQHF
>TRBJ2-1|.|.|TRBV7-9
TGTGCCAGCAGCTTGGTTGGGGTTTCCTACAATGATGAGCAGTTCTTC
CASSLVGVSYNDEQFF
>TRBJ2-7|TRBD1|many|TRBV12-5
TGTGCTAGTGGTTTGGTACATAAGACAGGGGTATACGAGCAGTACTTC
CASGLVHKTGVYEQYF
>TRBJ1-3|.|few|TRBV25-1
TGTGCCAGCAGTGAAACAGGACCGAGGACCATATATTTT
CASSETGPRTIYF
>TRBJ1-2|TRBD1|once|TRBV6-4
TGTGCCAGCAGTGTCGCTGGACAGGATCCTAACTATGGCTACACCTTC
CASSVAGQDPNYGYTF
>TRBJ1-2|.|few|TRBV6-2/TRBV6-3
TGTGCCAGCAGTTACCGCCGAGCAGAGGGAGCAACTAACTATGGCTACACCTTC
CASSYRRAEGATNYGYTF
>TRBJ1-4|TRBD1|.|TRBV5-8
TGTGCCAACCCGCGGGAGGGGGCGGCGGAAAAACTGTTTTTT
CANPREGAAEKLFF
>TRBJ2-1|TRBD2|many|TRBV7-6
TGTGCCAGCAGCCTAAGGAGGTCTAGCGGGGACCCTACTTACAATGAGCAGTTCTTC
CASSLRRSSGDPTYNEQFF
>TRBJ1-5|.|.|TRBV2
TGTGCCAGCAGTGATAACGGGGGGCCTCGTCAGCCCCAGCATTTT
CASSDNGGPRQPQHF